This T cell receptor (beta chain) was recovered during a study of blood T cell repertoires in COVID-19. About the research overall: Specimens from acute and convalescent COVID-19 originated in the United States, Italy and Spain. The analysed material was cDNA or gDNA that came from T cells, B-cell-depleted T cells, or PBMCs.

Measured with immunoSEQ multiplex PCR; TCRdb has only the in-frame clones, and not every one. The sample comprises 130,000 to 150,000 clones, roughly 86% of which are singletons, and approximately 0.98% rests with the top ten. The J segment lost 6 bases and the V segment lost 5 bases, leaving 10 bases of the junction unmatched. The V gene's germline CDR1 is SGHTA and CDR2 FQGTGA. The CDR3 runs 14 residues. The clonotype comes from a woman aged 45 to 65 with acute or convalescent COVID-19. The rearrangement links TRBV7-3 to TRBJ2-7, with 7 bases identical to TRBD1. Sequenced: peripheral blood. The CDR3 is CASSLTGINGEQYF. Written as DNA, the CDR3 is TGTGCCAGCAGCCTGACAGGGATTAATGGCGAGCAGTACTTC. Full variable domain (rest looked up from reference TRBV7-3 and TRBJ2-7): GAGVSQTPSNKVTEKGKYVELRCDPISGHTALYWYRQSLGQGPEFLIYFQGTGAADDSGLPNDRFFAVRPEGSVSTLKIQRTERGDSAVYLCASSLTGINGEQYFGPGTRLTVT.